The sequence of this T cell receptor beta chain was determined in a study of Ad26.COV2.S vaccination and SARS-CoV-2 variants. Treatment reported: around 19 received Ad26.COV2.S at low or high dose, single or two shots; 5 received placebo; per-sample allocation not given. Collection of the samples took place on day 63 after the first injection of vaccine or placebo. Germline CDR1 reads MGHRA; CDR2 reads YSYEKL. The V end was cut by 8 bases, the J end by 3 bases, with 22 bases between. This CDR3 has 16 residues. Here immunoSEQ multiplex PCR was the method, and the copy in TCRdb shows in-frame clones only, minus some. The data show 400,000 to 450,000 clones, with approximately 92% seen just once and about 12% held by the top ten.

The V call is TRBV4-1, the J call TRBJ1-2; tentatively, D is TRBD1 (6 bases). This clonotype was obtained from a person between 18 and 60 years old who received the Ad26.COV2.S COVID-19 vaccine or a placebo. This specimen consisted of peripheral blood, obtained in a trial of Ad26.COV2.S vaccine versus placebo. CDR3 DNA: TGCGCCAGCCCCTTTACCCGGGGAGGGGGAGACTATGGCTACACCTTC. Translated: CASPFTRGGGDYGYTF.